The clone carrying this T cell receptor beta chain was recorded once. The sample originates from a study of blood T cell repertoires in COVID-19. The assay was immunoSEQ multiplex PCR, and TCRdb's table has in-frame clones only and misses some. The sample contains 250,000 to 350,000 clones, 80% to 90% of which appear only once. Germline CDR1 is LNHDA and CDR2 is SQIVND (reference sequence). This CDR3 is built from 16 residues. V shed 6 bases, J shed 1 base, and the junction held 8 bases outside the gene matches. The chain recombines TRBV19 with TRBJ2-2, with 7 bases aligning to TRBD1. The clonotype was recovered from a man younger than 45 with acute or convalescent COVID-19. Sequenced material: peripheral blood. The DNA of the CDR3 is TGTGCCAGTAGCAAACCGGGACAGCAGAACACCGGGGAGCTGTTTTTT. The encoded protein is CASSKPGQQNTGELFF.